The text below deals with one T cell receptor beta chain. Its antigen is still unknown. TCRdb called the reads again in MiXCR, with one record for every CDR3 protein. The top ten hold 20% of the sample, which has approximately 300,000 distinct CDR3 sequences, almost 30% seen once. These data belong to a study of T cell repertoires in cytomegalovirus infection. At the level of the study: Public TCR beta signatures indicated both CMV infection and matching HLA type.

Whole-study findings and limits: Cumulative frequency (of public TCR beta family members) identified carriers of CMV plus the relevant HLA. CMV-specific HLA-C-restricted TCR beta clonotypes dominated the ex vivo response.

V trimming: 5 bases; J trimming: 8 bases; junction bases outside the gene matches: 15. The CDR3 spans 16 residues. The receptor's source is a human donor in good health (CMV status not recorded). Some clones in this sample may be carry-over from other donors' samples. Sequencing was performed on cultured PBMCs, taken from culture after CMV antigen stimulation. V is TRBV12-3 or TRBV12-4 and J is TRBJ1-3, with 7 bases aligning to TRBD1. The CDR3 DNA sequence: TGTGCCAGCAGTACTCTGACAGGGTACAGCGGGCACACCATATATTTT. This codes for CASSTLTGYSGHTIYF.